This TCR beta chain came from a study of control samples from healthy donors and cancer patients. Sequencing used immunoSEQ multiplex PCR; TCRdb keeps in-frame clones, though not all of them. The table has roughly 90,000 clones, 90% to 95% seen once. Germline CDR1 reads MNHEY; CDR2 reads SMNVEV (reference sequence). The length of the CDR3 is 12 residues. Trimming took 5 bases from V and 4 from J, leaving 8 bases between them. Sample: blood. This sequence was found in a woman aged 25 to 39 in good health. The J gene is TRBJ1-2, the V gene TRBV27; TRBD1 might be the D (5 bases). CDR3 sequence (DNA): TGTGCCAGCAGTAAAGGGACCTATGGCTACACCTTC. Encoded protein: CASSKGTYGYTF.